One sample yielded the 8 T cell receptor beta chains listed below, sequenced in a study of T-cell memory formation after mild COVID-19. MiXCR, applied by TCRdb to the 5' RACE reads, yields one record per CDR3 protein. Among roughly 600,000 distinct CDR3 sequences listed, 15% to 20% were seen once. Sequenced: PBMCs or a T cell subset sorted from them (not recorded which). Source of these receptors: an adult woman who had mild COVID-19 (a few samples of this study predate the infection). Cell type and time point are not known.

There are many counts of this clonotype. CDR3 region: CASSSYRYDTLNEKLFF. The CDR3 DNA follows: TGTGCCAGCAGCTCGTACCGATATGACACGTTAAATGAAAAACTGTTTTTT. V is TRBV5-6 and J is TRBJ1-4; D remains unclear. Germline V gene lookup returns CDR1 SGHDT and CDR2 YYEEEE. The CDR3 covers 17 residues. The V end lost 3 bases, the J end lost 5 bases, and 20 bases lay between the germline ends.

This clonotype was observed a few times. V gene TRBV30 combines with J gene TRBJ2-4, with a possible D match to TRBD1 (5 bases). CDR3 length equals 18 residues. Germline assignment: CDR1 GTSNPN and CDR2 SVGIG (reference sequence). Trimming left V 0 bases short and J 0 bases short, with 18 bases between. CDR3 DNA sequence: TGTGCCTGGAGTGTACGAAGGGGCCCCCTCGGAGCCAAAAACATTCAGTACTTC. Translation: CAWSVRRGPLGAKNIQYF. Complete variable domain (other parts from reference TRBV30 and TRBJ2-4): SQTIHQWPATLVQPVGSPLSLECTVEGTSNPNLYWYRQAAGRGLQLLFYSVGIGQISSEVPQNLSASRPQDRQFILSSKKLLLSDSGFYLCAWSVRRGPLGAKNIQYFGAGTRLSVL.

This clonotype has a handful of counts. The chain employs TRBV5-4 and TRBJ2-3; TRBD2 agrees at 7 bases. The CDR3 has 14 residues. Germline V gene sequence: CDR1 SGHNT, CDR2 YYREEE (reference sequence). Losses at the gene ends were 2 bases for V and 3 bases for J; bases not matched to a gene: 3. In nucleotides, the CDR3 is TGTGCCAGCAGCTTTCCCGGGGGGACAGATACGCAGTATTTT. Its protein product is CASSFPGGTDTQYF.

The rearrangement links TRBV21-1 to TRBJ2-7; the table's D call, TRBD1, was not checked against the DNA. TRBV21-1 counts as a pseudogene. The CDR3 totals 14 residues. The CDR3 DNA sequence: TGTGCCAGCAGCGGCGAATACAGGGATTACGAGCAGTACTTC. Protein sequence: CASSGEYRDYEQYF.

The J gene is TRBJ1-2, the V gene TRBV4-1, with 8 bases identical to TRBD1. This CDR3 has 15 residues. Trimming took 2 bases from V and 7 from J; bases not matched to a gene: 9. The germline gives CDR1 MGHRA, CDR2 YSYEKL. CDR3 in DNA: TGCGCCAGCAGCCAACACTTTGACAGGGGCGGTGGCTACACCTTC. Its protein is CASSQHFDRGGGYTF.

Only a few counts were recorded for this clonotype. V and J are TRBV7-6 and TRBJ2-5; no reliable D call. Looked up from germline, CDR1 is SGHVS and CDR2 is FNYEAQ. This CDR3 spans 15 amino acids. Trimming shortened V by 1 base and J by 4 bases, and 13 bases separated the two germline ends. The CDR3 is CASSLEGRSGETQYF. CDR3 DNA: TGTGCCAGCAGCTTAGAAGGCAGGTCTGGAGAGACCCAGTACTTC.

The J gene is TRBJ1-2, the V gene TRBV6-2 or TRBV6-3; D not certain. Germline-derived CDR1 and CDR2 are MNHEY and SVGEGT. The CDR3 is made up of 17 amino acids. V dropped 2 bases and J dropped 4 bases, with 20 bases sitting between them. CDR3 in DNA: TGTGCCAGCAGTTACCCCCCTTACGAGGTTCTCAGCTATGGCTACACCTTC. This translates into CASSYPPYEVLSYGYTF.

The V call is TRBV20-1, the J call TRBJ1-5, with D possibly TRBD1 on 5 matching bases. There are 13 residues in the CDR3. The V gene lost 6 bases and the J gene lost 6 bases, with 15 bases spanning the gap. Germline-derived CDR1 and CDR2 are DFQATT and SNEGSKA (reference sequence). CDR3 sequence reads: CSAAGSGIQPQHF. The CDR3 nucleotides are TGCAGTGCGGCAGGGAGCGGGATTCAGCCCCAGCATTTT.